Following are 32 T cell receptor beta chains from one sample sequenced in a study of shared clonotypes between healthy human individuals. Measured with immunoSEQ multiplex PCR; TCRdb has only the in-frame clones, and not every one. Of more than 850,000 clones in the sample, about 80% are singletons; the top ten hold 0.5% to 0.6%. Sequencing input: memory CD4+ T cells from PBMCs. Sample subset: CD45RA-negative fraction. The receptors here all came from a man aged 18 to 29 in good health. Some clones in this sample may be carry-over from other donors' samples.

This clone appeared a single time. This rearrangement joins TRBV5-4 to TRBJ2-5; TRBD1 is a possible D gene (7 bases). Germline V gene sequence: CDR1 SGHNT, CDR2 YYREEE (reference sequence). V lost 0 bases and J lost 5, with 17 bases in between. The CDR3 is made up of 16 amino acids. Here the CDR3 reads CASSLAAGGLGETQYF. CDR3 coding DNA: TGTGCCAGCAGCTTGGCGGCAGGGGGACTGGGGGAGACCCAGTACTTC.

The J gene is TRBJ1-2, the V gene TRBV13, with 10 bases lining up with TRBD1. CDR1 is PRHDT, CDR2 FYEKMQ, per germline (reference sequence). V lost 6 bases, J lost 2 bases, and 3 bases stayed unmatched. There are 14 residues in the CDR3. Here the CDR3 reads CASSWGQGNYGYTF. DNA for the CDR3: TGTGCCAGCAGTTGGGGACAGGGGAACTATGGCTACACCTTC.

In nucleotides, the CDR3 is TGTGCCAGCTCACCAAGTGGTAGTGAAAAACTGTTTTTT. It specifies CASSPSGSEKLFF. This chain links TRBV18 with TRBJ1-4; D unclear. V was shortened by 2 bases and J by 7 bases, with 8 bases between the two germline ends. Germline V lookup: CDR1 KGHSH, CDR2 LQKENI. This CDR3 is built from 13 residues.

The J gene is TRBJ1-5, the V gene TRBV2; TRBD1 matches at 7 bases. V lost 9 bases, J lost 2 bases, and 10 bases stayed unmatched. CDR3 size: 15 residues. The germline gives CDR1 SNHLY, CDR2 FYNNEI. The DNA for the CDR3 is TGTGCCAGTTCGACACAGGGGAGTGGCAATCAGCCCCAGCATTTT. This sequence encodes CASSTQGSGNQPQHF.

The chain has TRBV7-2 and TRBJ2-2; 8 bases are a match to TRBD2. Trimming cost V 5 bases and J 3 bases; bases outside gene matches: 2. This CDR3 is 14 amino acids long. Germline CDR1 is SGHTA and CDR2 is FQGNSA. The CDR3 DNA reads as TGTGCCAGCAGCCCACTAGCGGACACCGGGGAGCTGTTTTTT. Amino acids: CASSPLADTGELFF.

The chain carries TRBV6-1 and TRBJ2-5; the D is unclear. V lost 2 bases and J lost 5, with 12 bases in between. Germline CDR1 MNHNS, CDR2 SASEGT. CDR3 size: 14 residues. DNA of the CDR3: TGTGCCAGCAGTGAATCCGCAGGCGGCGAGACCCAGTACTTC. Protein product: CASSESAGGETQYF.

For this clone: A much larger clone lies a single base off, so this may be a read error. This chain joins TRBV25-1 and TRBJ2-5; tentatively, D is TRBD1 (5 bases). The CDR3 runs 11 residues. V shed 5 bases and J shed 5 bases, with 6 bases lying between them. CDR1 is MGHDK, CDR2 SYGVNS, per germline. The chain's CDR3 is CASSRGETQYF. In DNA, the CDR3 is TGTGCCAGCAGTAGGGGTGAGACCCAGTACTTC.

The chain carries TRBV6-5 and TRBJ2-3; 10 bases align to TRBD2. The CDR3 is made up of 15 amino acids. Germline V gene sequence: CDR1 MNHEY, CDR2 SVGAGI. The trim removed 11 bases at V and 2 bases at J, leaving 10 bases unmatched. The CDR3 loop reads CAARQREGHTDTQYF. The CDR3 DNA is TGTGCCGCCCGGCAGCGGGAGGGGCACACAGATACGCAGTATTTT.

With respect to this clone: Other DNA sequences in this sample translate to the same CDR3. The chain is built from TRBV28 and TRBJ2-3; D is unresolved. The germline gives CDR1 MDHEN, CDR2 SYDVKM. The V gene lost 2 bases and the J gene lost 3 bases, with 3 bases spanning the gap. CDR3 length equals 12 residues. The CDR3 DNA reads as TGTGCCAGCAGTTTAAGTACAGATACGCAGTATTTT. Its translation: CASSLSTDTQYF.

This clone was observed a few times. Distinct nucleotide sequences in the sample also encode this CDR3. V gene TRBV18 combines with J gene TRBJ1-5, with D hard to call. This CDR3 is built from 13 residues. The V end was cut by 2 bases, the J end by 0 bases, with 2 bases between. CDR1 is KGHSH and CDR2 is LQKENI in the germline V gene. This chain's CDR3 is CASSPSSNQPQHF. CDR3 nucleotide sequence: TGTGCCAGCTCACCATCTAGCAATCAGCCCCAGCATTTT.

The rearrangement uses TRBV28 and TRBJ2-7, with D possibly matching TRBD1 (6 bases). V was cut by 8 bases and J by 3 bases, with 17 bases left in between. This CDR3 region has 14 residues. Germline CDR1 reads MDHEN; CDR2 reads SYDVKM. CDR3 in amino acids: CASGNTQGDYEQYF. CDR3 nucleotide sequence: TGTGCCAGCGGAAATACACAGGGAGACTACGAGCAGTACTTC.

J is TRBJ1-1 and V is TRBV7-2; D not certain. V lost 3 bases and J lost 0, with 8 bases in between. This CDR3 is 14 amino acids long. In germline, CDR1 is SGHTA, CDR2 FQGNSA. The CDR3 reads CASSFDRVNTEAFF. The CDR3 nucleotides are TGTGCCAGCAGCTTTGATAGAGTGAACACTGAAGCTTTCTTT. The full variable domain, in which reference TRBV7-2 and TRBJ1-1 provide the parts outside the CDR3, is GAGVSQSPSNKVTEKGKDVELRCDPISGHTALYWYRQSLGQGLEFLIYFQGNSAPDKSGLPSDRFSAERTGGSVSTLTIQRTQQEDSAVYLCASSFDRVNTEAFFGQGTRLTVV.

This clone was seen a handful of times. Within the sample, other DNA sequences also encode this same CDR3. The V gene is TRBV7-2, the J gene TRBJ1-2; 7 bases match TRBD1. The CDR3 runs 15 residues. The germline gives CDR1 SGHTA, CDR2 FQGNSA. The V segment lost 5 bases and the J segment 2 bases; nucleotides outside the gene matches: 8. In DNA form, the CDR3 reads TGTGCCAGCAGCCCGAGGACAGGAGGGAACTATGGCTACACCTTC. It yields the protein CASSPRTGGNYGYTF.

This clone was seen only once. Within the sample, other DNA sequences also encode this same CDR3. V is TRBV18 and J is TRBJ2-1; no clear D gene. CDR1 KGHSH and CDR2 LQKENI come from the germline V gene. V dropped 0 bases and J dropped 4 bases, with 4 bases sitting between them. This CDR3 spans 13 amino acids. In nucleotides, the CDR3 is TGTGCCAGCTCACCACCGAGTTACAATGAGCAGTTCTTC. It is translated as CASSPPSYNEQFF.

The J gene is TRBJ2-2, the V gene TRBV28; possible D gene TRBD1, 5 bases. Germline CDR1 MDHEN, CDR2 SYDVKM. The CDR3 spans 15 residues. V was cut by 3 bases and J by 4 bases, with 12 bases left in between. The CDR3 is CASSFGQGSTGELFF. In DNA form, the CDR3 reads TGTGCCAGCAGTTTTGGGCAGGGAAGCACCGGGGAGCTGTTTTTT.

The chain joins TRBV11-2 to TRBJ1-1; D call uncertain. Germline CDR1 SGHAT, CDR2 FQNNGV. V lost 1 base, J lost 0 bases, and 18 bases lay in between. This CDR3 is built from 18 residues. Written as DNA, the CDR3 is TGTGCCAGCAGCTTAGTGCGCGGTGGTTTCAGGTTGAACACTGAAGCTTTCTTT. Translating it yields CASSLVRGGFRLNTEAFF.

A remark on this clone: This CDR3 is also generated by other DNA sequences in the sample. CDR3 protein: CASSLVASGRGEQFF. The CDR3 DNA reads as TGCGCCAGCAGCTTGGTGGCTAGTGGGAGGGGAGAGCAGTTCTTC. V gene TRBV5-1 combines with J gene TRBJ2-1, with 7 bases lining up with TRBD2. CDR3 length: 15 residues. Losses at the gene ends were 0 bases for V and 10 bases for J; bases not matched to a gene: 10. Germline CDR1 SGHRS, CDR2 YFSETQ.

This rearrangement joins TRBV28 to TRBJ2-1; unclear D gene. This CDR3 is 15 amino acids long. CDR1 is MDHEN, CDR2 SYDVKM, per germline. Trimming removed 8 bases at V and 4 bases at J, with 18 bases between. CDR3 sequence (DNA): TGTGCCAGCCGCCGAGCCCAGCTTGTTTACAATGAGCAGTTCTTC. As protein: CASRRAQLVYNEQFF.

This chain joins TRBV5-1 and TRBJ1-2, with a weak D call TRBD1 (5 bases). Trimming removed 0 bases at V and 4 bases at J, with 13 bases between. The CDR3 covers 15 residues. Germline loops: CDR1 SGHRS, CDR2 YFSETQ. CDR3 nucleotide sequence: TGCGCCAGCAGCTTGGATGGGACTGCTCCCTATGGCTACACCTTC. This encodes CASSLDGTAPYGYTF.

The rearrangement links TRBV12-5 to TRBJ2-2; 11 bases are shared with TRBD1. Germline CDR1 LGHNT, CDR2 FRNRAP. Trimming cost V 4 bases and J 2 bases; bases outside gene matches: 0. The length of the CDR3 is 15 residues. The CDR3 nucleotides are TGTGCTAGTGGTTGGACAGGGGGCAACACCGGGGAGCTGTTTTTT. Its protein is CASGWTGGNTGELFF.

The CDR3: CASSLIPLPTSAGTQYF. DNA of the CDR3: TGCGCCAGCAGCTTGATCCCCCTACCGACTAGCGCGGGTACGCAGTATTTT. This chain joins TRBV5-1 and TRBJ2-3; 8 nucleotides align to TRBD2. This CDR3 spans 17 amino acids. V lost 1 base and J lost 8; bases outside the gene matches: 15. Looked up from germline, CDR1 is SGHRS and CDR2 is YFSETQ.

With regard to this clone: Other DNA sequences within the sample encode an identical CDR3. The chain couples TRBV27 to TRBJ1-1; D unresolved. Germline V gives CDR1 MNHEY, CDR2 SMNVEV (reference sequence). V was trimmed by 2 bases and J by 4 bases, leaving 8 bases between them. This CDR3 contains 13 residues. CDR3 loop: CASSLNRGTEAFF. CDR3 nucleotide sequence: TGTGCCAGCAGTTTAAATAGAGGCACTGAAGCTTTCTTT.

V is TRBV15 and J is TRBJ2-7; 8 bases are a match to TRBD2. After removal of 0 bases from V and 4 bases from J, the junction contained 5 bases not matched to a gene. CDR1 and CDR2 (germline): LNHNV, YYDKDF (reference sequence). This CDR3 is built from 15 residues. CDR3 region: CATSRESGRAYEQYF. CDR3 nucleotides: TGTGCCACCAGCAGAGAGAGCGGGAGAGCTTACGAGCAGTACTTC.

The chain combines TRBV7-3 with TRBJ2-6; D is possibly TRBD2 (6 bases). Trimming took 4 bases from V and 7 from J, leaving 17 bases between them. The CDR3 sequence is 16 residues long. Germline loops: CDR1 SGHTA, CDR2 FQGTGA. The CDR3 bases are TGTGCCAGCAGCTCCGGACTATCCGGGGGTGCCAACGTCCTGACTTTC. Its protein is CASSSGLSGGANVLTF.

Here the CDR3 reads CASSQGGRSYEQYF. The CDR3 nucleotides are TGCGCCAGCAGCCAAGGAGGGAGGAGCTACGAGCAGTACTTC. The rearrangement links TRBV4-1 to TRBJ2-7; D is possibly TRBD2 (6 bases). This CDR3 region has 14 residues. Germline V gene sequence: CDR1 MGHRA, CDR2 YSYEKL. V was cut by 1 base and J by 3 bases, with 10 bases left in between.

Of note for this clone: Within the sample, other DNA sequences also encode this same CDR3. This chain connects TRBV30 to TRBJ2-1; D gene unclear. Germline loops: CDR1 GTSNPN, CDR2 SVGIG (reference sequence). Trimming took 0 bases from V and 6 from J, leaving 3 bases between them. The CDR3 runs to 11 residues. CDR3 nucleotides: TGTGCCTGGAGTGTACGCAATGAGCAGTTCTTC. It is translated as CAWSVRNEQFF.

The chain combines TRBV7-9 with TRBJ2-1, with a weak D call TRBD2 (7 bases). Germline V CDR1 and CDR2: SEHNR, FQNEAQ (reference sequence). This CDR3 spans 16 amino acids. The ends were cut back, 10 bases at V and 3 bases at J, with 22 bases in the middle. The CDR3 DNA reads TGTGCCACCCAAGGTATGGGCGGGGGCCGCTACAATGAGCAGTTCTTC. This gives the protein CATQGMGGGRYNEQFF.

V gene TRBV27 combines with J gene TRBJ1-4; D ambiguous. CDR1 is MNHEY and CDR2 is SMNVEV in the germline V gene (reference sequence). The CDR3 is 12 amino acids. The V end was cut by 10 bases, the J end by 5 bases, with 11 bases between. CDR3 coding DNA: TGTGCCACCCAAGGGCCCAATGAAAAACTGTTTTTT. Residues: CATQGPNEKLFF.

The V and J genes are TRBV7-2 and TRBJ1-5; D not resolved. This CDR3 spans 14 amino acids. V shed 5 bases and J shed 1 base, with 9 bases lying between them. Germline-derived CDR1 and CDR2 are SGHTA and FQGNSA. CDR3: CASSRDRSNQPQHF. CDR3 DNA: TGTGCCAGCAGCCGGGATAGAAGCAATCAGCCCCAGCATTTT.

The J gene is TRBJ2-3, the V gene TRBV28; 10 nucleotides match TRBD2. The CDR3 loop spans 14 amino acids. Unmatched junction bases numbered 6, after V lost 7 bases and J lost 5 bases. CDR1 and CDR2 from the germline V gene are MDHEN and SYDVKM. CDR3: CASKASGSLDTQYF. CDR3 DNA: TGTGCCAGCAAGGCTAGCGGGAGTTTAGATACGCAGTATTTT.

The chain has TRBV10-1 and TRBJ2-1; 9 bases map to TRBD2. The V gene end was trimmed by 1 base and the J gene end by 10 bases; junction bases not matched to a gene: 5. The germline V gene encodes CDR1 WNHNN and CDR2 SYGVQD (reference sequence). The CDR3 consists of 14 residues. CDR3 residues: CASSELPSGTEQFF. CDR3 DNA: TGCGCCAGCAGTGAGTTGCCTAGCGGGACCGAGCAGTTCTTC.

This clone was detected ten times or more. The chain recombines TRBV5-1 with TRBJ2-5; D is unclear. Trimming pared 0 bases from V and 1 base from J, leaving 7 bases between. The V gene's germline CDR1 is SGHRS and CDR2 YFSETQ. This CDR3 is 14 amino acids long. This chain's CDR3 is CASSLVETQETQYF. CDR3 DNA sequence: TGCGCCAGCAGCTTGGTCGAGACCCAAGAGACCCAGTACTTC.